Detailed here is one TCR beta chain. The source of the sample is a study of blood T cell repertoires in COVID-19. In the authors' methods: Estimation of nucleated cell counts was performed using reference gene primer amplification. TCRdb keeps only in-frame clones here, not all; method: immunoSEQ multiplex PCR. V and J calls and clone size are given by that table; D and trimming were obtained from the DNA. The sample yields more than 80,000 clones, about 84% seen once. V lost 2 bases and J lost 2, with 7 bases in between. Germline loops: CDR1 SGDLS, CDR2 YYNGEE. The CDR3 covers 13 residues. The receptor's source is a man in his fifties or sixties with active COVID-19. Sequenced material: peripheral blood. The chain carries TRBV9 and TRBJ2-5; no reliable D call. CDR3: CASSVDTQETQYF. The CDR3 coding sequence is TGTGCCAGCAGCGTCGACACGCAAGAGACCCAGTACTTC.